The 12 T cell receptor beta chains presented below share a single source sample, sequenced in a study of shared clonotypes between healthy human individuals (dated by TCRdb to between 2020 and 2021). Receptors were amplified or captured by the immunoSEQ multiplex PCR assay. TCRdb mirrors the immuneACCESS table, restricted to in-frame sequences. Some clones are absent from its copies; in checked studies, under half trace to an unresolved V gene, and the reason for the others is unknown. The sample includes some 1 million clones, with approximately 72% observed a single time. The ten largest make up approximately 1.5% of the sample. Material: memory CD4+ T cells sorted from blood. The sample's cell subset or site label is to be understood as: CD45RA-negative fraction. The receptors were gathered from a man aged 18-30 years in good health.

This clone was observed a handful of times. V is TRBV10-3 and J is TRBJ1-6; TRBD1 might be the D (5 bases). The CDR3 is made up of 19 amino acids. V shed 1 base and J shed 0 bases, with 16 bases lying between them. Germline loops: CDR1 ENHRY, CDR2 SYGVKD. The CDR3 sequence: CAISEFGWDGSSYNSPLHF. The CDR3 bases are TGTGCCATCAGTGAGTTCGGGTGGGACGGAAGCTCCTATAATTCACCCCTCCACTTT.

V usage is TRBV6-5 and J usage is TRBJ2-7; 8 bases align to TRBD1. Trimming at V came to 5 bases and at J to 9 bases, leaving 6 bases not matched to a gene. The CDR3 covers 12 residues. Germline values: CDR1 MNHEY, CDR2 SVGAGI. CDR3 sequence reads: CASSRQGMRQYF. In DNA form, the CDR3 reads TGTGCCAGCAGTCGACAGGGGATGAGGCAGTACTTC.

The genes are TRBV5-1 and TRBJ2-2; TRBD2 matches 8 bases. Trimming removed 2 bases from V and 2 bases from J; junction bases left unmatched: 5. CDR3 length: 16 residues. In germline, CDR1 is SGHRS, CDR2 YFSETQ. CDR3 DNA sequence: TGCGCCAGCAGCTTATACGGGACTAGAAACACCGGGGAGCTGTTTTTT. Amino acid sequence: CASSLYGTRNTGELFF. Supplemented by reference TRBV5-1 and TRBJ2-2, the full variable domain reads KAGVTQTPRYLIKTRGQQVTLSCSPISGHRSVSWYQQTPGQGLQFLFEYFSETQRNKGNFPGRFSGRQFSNSRSEMNVSTLELGDSALYLCASSLYGTRNTGELFFGEGSRLTVL.

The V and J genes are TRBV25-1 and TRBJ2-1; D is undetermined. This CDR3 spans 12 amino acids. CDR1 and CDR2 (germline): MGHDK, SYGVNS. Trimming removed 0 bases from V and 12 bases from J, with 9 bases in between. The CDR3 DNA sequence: TGTGCCAGCAGTGAATATTTAGACGGGCAGTTCTTC. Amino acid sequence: CASSEYLDGQFF.

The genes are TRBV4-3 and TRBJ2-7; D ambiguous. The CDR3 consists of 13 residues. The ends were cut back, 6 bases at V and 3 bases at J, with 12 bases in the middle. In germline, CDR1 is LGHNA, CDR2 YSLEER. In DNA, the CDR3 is TGCGCCAGCAGTCCTAGATCGGACTACGAGCAGTACTTC. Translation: CASSPRSDYEQYF.

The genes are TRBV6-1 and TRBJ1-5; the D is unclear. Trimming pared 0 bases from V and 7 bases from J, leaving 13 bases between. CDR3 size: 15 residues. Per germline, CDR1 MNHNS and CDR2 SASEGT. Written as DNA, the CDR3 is TGTGCCAGCAGTGAAGCCCGGGGTAATGACCAGCCCCAGCATTTT. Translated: CASSEARGNDQPQHF.

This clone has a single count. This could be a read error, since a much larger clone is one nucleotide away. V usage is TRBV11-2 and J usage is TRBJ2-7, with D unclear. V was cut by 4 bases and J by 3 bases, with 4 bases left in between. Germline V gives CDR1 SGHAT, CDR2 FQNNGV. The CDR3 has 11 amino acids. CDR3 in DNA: TGTGCCAGCAGCTCCTTCTACGAGCAGTACTTC. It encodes CASSSFYEQYF. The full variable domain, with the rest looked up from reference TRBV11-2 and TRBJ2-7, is EAGVAQSPRYKIIEKRQSVAFWCNPISGHATLYWYQQILGQGPKLLIQFQNNGVVDDSQLPKDRFSAERLKGVDSTLKIQPAKLEDSAVYLCASSSFYEQYFGPGTRLTVT.

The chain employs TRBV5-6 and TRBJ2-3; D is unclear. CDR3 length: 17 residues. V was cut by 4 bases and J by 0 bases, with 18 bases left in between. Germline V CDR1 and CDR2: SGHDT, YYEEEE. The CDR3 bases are TGTGCCAGCAGCCCGACTGGCAAGGGCGTCAGCACAGATACGCAGTATTTT. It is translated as CASSPTGKGVSTDTQYF.

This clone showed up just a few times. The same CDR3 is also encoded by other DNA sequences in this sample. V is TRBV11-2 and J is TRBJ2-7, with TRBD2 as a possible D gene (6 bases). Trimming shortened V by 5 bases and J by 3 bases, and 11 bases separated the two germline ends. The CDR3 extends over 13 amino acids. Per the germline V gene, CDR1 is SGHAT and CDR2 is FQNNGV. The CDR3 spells CASSLGSLYEQYF. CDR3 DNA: TGTGCCAGCAGCCTCGGGAGCCTCTACGAGCAGTACTTC.

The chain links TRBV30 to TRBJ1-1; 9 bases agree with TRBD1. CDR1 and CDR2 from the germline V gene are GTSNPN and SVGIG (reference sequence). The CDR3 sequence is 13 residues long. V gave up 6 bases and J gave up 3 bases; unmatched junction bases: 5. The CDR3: CACQGQGHTEAFF. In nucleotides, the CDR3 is TGTGCCTGTCAGGGACAGGGACACACTGAAGCTTTCTTT.

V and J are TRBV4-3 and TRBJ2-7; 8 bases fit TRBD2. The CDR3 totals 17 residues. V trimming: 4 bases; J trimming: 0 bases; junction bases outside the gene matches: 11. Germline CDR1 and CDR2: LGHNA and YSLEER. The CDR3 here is CASSRQLGLESSYEQYF. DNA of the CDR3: TGCGCCAGCAGCCGCCAATTGGGACTAGAGAGCTCCTACGAGCAGTACTTC.

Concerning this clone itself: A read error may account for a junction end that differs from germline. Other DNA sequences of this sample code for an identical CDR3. This CDR3 is CASSLGTGETDTQYF. CDR3 nucleotide sequence: TGTGCTAGCAGCTTAGGGACAGGTGAAACAGATACGCAGTATTTT. V gene TRBV7-7 combines with J gene TRBJ2-3; 8 bases line up with TRBD1. The CDR3 extends over 15 amino acids. CDR1 and CDR2 from the germline V gene are SSHAT and FNYEAQ (reference sequence).